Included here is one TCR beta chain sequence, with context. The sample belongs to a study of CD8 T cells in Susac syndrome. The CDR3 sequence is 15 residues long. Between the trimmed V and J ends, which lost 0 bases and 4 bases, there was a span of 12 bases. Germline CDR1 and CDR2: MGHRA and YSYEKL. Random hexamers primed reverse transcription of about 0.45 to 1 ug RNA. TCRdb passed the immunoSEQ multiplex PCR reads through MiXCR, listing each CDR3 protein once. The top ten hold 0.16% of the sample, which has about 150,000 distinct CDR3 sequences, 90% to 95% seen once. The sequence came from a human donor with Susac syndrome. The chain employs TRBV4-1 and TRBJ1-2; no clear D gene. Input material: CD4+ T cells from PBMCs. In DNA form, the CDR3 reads TGCGCCAGCAGCCAAGAGGGCGGACGGACCTATGGCTACACCTTC. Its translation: CASSQEGGRTYGYTF.